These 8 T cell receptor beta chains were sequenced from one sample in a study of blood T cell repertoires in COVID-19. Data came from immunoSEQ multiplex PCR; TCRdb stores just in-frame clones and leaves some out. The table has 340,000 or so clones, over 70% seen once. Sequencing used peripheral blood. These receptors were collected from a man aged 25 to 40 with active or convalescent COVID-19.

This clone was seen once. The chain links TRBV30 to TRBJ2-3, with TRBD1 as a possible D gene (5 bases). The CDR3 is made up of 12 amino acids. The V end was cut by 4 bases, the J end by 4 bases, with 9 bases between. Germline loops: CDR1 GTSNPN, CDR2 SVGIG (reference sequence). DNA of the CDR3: TGTGCCTGGACAGGGTCAGCAGATACGCAGTATTTT. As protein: CAWTGSADTQYF.

CDR3: CASSLALGATEQFF. The CDR3 nucleotides read TGCGCCAGCAGCTTGGCCCTGGGGGCCACTGAGCAGTTCTTC. The V gene is TRBV5-1, the J gene TRBJ2-1, with D maybe TRBD1 (6 bases). This CDR3 is built from 14 residues. The ends were cut back, 0 bases at V and 9 bases at J, with 13 bases in the middle. From germline, CDR1 is SGHRS and CDR2 YFSETQ.

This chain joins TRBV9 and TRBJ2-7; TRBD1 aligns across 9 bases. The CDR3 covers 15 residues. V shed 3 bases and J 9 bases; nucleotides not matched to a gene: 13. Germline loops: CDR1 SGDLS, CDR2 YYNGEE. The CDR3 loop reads CASSAVTGGSSRQYF. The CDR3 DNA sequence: TGTGCCAGCAGCGCGGTGACAGGGGGTTCGAGTCGGCAGTACTTC. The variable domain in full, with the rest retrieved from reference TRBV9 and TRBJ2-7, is DSGVTQTPKHLITATGQRVTLRCSPRSGDLSVYWYQQSLDQGLQFLIQYYNGEERAKGNILERFSAQQFPDLHSELNLSSLELGDSALYFCASSAVTGGSSRQYFGPGTRLTVT.

The CDR3 spells CASSIDLPSSASGAYEQYF. The DNA for the CDR3 is TGTGCCAGTAGTATAGATCTCCCCTCCTCCGCTAGCGGGGCCTACGAGCAGTACTTC. This sequence joins TRBV19 and TRBJ2-7; 9 nucleotides line up with TRBD2. The CDR3 covers 19 residues. V shed 0 bases, J shed 2 bases, and the junction held 14 bases outside the gene matches. Germline CDR1 LNHDA, CDR2 SQIVND (reference sequence). Full variable domain (remainder filled in from reference TRBV19 and TRBJ2-7): DGGITQSPKYLFRKEGQNVTLSCEQNLNHDAMYWYRQDPGQGLRLIYYSQIVNDFQKGDIAEGYSVSREKKESFPLTVTSAQKNPTAFYLCASSIDLPSSASGAYEQYFGPGTRLTVT.

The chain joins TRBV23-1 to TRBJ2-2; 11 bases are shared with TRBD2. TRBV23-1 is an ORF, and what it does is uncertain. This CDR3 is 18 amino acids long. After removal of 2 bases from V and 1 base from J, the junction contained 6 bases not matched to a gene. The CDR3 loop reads CASSQTSGTSGNTGELFF. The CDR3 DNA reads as TGCGCCAGCAGTCAAACCTCGGGGACTAGCGGGAACACCGGGGAGCTGTTTTTT.

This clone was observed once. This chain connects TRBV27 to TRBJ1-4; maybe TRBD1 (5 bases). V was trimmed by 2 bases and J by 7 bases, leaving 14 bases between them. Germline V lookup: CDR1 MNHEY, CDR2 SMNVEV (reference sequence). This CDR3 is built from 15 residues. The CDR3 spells CASSLAGNVIEKLFF. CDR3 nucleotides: TGTGCCAGCAGTTTAGCAGGGAATGTGATTGAAAAACTGTTTTTT.

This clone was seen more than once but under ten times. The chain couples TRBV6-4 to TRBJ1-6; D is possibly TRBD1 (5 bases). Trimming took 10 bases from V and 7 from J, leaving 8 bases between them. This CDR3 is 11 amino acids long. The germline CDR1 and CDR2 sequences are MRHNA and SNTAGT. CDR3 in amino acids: CAKRQNSPLHF. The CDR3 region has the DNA TGTGCCAAGAGACAGAATTCACCCCTCCACTTT.

DNA for the CDR3: TGCGCCAGCAGCCAGGACAGGGGCAGGGAGACCCAGTACTTC. Its translation is CASSQDRGRETQYF. The chain combines TRBV4-1 with TRBJ2-5, with TRBD1 matching 9 bases. Germline-derived CDR1 and CDR2 are MGHRA and YSYEKL. The CDR3 is made up of 14 amino acids. Trimming took 3 bases from V and 5 from J; bases not matched to a gene: 4.